This record covers a single T cell receptor (beta chain). This record comes from a study of blood T cell repertoires in COVID-19. The overall study: Acute and convalescent COVID-19 specimens originated in the United States, Italy and Spain. T cells, B-cell-depleted T cells, or PBMCs provided the cDNA or gDNA that served as material.

In the original analysis: Amplified reference gene primers provided the basis for estimating nucleated cell counts. Assay: immunoSEQ multiplex PCR; the TCRdb copy retains only in-frame clones and omits some. The V and J calls and clone size are taken from that table; D and trimming were inferred from the DNA. The repertoire holds 35,000 to 45,000 clones, with around four fifths as singletons. Germline CDR1 is KGHSH and CDR2 is LQKENI. V lost 8 bases and J 4 bases, leaving 14 bases between the germline ends. The CDR3 sequence is 13 residues long. This chain joins TRBV18 and TRBJ1-1; D possibly corresponds to TRBD1 (6 bases). The clonotype originates from a human donor in a cohort sampled during active COVID-19. The sample comprised peripheral blood. This chain's CDR3 is CASARDTSTEAFF. The DNA of the CDR3 is TGTGCCAGCGCCCGGGACACAAGCACTGAAGCTTTCTTT.